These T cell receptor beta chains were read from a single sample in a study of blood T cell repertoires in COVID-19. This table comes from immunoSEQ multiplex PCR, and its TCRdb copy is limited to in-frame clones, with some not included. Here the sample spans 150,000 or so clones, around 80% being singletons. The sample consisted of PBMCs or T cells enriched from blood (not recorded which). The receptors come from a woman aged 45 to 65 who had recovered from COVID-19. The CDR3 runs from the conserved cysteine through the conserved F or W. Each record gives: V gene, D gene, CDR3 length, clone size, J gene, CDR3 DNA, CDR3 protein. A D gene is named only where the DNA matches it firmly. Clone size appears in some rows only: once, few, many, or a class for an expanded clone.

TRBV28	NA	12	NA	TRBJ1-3	TGTGCCAGCAGTTTAGCGGGAAACACCATATATTTT	CASSLAGNTIYF
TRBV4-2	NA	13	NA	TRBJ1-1	TGTGCCAGCAGCCAAGATCTCGGGACTGAAGCTTTCTTT	CASSQDLGTEAFF
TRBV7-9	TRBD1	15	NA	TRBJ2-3	TGTGCCAGCAGTGTGACAGGGGATAGCACAGATACGCAGTATTTT	CASSVTGDSTDTQYF
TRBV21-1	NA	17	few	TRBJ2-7	TGTGCCAGCAGCATGTCCCGGGACAGGGACTGCACCTACGAGCAGTACTTC	CASSMSRDRDCTYEQYF
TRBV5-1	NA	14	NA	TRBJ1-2	TGCGCCAGCAGCTTGGCGCAGGGCGACGGAGGCTACACCTTC	CASSLAQGDGGYTF
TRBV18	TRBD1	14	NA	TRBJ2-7	TGTGCCAGCTCACCGACAGGGGTTAGTAACGAGCAGTACTTC	CASSPTGVSNEQYF
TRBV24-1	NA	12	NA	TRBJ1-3	TGTGCCACCAGTGGAGAAAGAAACACCATATATTTT	CATSGERNTIYF
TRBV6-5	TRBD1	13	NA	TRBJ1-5	TGTGCCGTACAGGGGCTCAGCAATCAGCCCCAGCATTTT	CAVQGLSNQPQHF
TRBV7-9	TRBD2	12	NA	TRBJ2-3	TGTGCCAGCAGCCCCGGGGGGATAAGGCTGTATTTT	CASSPGGIRLYF
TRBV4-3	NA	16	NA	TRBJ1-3	TGCGCCAGCAGCCAAGTTCAGGGATATAGTGGAAACACCATATATTTT	CASSQVQGYSGNTIYF
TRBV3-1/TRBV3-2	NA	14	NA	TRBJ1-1	TGTGCCAGCAAGGGAGGGGGGACGAACACTGAAGCTTTCTTT	CASKGGGTNTEAFF
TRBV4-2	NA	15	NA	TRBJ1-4	TGTGCCAGCAGCCCCGCGACAGGAAATTCTGAAAAACTGTTTTTT	CASSPATGNSEKLFF